This T cell receptor (beta chain) was found in a study of T cell responses to AZD1222 COVID-19 vaccine. From germline, CDR1 is KGHSH and CDR2 LQKENI. V shed 3 bases, J shed 1 base, and the junction held 7 bases outside the gene matches. CDR3 length: 16 residues. Produced via immunoSEQ multiplex PCR; TCRdb's table is partial and in-frame only. This sample has about 120,000 clones, with 80% to 90% found just once. This receptor was obtained from an adult in good health. The J gene is TRBJ2-7, the V gene TRBV18; 9 nucleotides agree with TRBD2. The sample was peripheral blood, taken on day 0 of AZD1222 vaccination. CDR3 amino acids: CASSPKVLAGSYEQYF. The CDR3 bases are TGTGCCAGCTCACCGAAGGTTCTAGCGGGATCCTACGAGCAGTACTTC.